What follows are 31 T cell receptor beta chains derived from one specimen sequenced in a study of blood T cell repertoires in COVID-19. Sequenced by immunoSEQ multiplex PCR; TCRdb stores in-frame clones only, minus some. Here the sample spans around 250,000 clones, around 82% being singletons. Sequenced input: peripheral blood. The receptors here all came from a man aged 35-49 years with active or convalescent COVID-19.

The CDR3: CAISTGQGAGDTQYF. As DNA, the CDR3 is TGTGCCATCAGCACCGGACAGGGGGCTGGTGATACGCAGTATTTT. The chain uses TRBV10-3 and TRBJ2-3, with TRBD1 matching 11 bases. V trimming: 6 bases; J trimming: 6 bases; junction bases outside the gene matches: 8. The CDR3 runs to 15 residues. CDR1 is ENHRY and CDR2 is SYGVKD in the germline V gene.

This rearrangement joins TRBV7-2 to TRBJ2-2, with 8 bases fitting TRBD2. V dropped 5 bases and J dropped 6; count of bases not matched to a gene: 5. CDR3 length equals 14 residues. Germline-derived CDR1 and CDR2 are SGHTA and FQGNSA. CDR3 nucleotides: TGTGCCAGCAGCCCGAGGACTAGCCCCGGGGAGCTGTTTTTT. This encodes CASSPRTSPGELFF.

This clone was seen just once. In DNA form, the CDR3 reads TGCGCCAGCAGCGTAAGCCCCGGGACTAGCGGGGAGAATGAGCAGTTCTTC. As protein: CASSVSPGTSGENEQFF. This rearrangement joins TRBV4-3 to TRBJ2-1; 13 nucleotides match TRBD2. This CDR3 has 17 amino acids. Germline values: CDR1 LGHNA, CDR2 YSLEER. The V and J ends lost 5 bases and 7 bases, in that order; junction bases with no gene match: 11.

This sequence joins TRBV19 and TRBJ1-5; D not resolved. Trimming stripped 5 bases from V and 1 base from J, with 9 bases between. Germline V gives CDR1 LNHDA, CDR2 SQIVND (reference sequence). The CDR3 consists of 14 residues. The CDR3 sequence is CASSFLVSNQPQHF. The CDR3 DNA reads as TGTGCCAGTAGTTTCCTCGTAAGCAATCAGCCCCAGCATTTT. The whole variable domain, remainder taken from reference TRBV19 and TRBJ1-5, is DGGITQSPKYLFRKEGQNVTLSCEQNLNHDAMYWYRQDPGQGLRLIYYSQIVNDFQKGDIAEGYSVSREKKESFPLTVTSAQKNPTAFYLCASSFLVSNQPQHFGDGTRLSIL.

This clone was counted once. The CDR3: CASSIAGVGTEAFF. The CDR3 DNA reads TGTGCCAGTAGTATAGCGGGGGTGGGGACTGAAGCTTTCTTT. The rearrangement uses TRBV19 and TRBJ1-1, with D possibly TRBD1 on 5 matching bases. The CDR3 has 14 residues. Trimming cost V 1 base and J 5 bases, with 11 bases left between them. CDR1 and CDR2 from the germline V gene are LNHDA and SQIVND (reference sequence).

The chain joins TRBV6-2 or TRBV6-3 to TRBJ2-7; 9 bases line up with TRBD2. CDR1 MNHEY and CDR2 SVGEGT come from the germline V gene. The CDR3 sequence is 15 residues long. V was clipped by 6 bases and J by 3 bases; unmatched bases: 9. CDR3 loop: CASRPGVAGVYEQYF. As DNA, the CDR3 is TGTGCCAGCAGGCCTGGGGTAGCGGGAGTCTACGAGCAGTACTTC.

The chain links TRBV30 to TRBJ1-1; 8 bases are a match to TRBD1. This CDR3 comprises 15 residues. Germline V gives CDR1 GTSNPN, CDR2 SVGIG (reference sequence). With 3 bases clipped from V and 1 base from J, the junction kept 7 bases outside the gene matches. The CDR3 reads CAWSETGAPNTEAFF. CDR3 sequence (DNA): TGTGCCTGGAGCGAGACAGGGGCGCCGAACACTGAAGCTTTCTTT.

The rearrangement links TRBV24-1 to TRBJ1-1; 7 bases agree with TRBD1. CDR1 and CDR2 from the germline V gene are KGHDR and SFDVKD. V shed 7 bases, J shed 4 bases, and the junction held 5 bases outside the gene matches. The CDR3 has 13 amino acids. Written as DNA, the CDR3 is TGTGCCACCAGAGACAGGGAGGCCACTGAAGCTTTCTTT. Protein product: CATRDREATEAFF.

This rearrangement joins TRBV5-8 to TRBJ1-1, with D uncertain. The V end was cut by 0 bases, the J end by 4 bases, with 16 bases between. The CDR3 totals 16 residues. CDR1 SGHTS and CDR2 YDEGEE come from the germline V gene. CDR3 sequence (DNA): TGTGCCAGCAGCTTGGCTATCGGGCAGGAGGGCACTGAAGCTTTCTTT. This translates into CASSLAIGQEGTEAFF.

This chain joins TRBV5-4 and TRBJ2-1; 9 nucleotides agree with TRBD2. The germline CDR1 and CDR2 sequences are SGHNT and YYREEE (reference sequence). The CDR3 contains 15 residues. The trim removed 4 bases at V and 8 bases at J, leaving 10 bases unmatched. The CDR3 region is CASSPSGAPLHEQFF. Written as DNA, the CDR3 is TGTGCCAGCAGCCCTAGCGGGGCCCCTTTGCATGAGCAGTTCTTC.

The chain employs TRBV19 and TRBJ1-2; tentatively, D is TRBD1 (5 bases). The V end was cut by 1 base, the J end by 2 bases, with 8 bases between. Germline-derived CDR1 and CDR2 are LNHDA and SQIVND (reference sequence). The CDR3 has 14 amino acids. The CDR3 DNA reads TGTGCCAGTAGTATAGGGGGCGAGAACTATGGCTACACCTTC. Its translation: CASSIGGENYGYTF. The full variable domain, in which reference TRBV19 and TRBJ1-2 provide the parts outside the CDR3, is DGGITQSPKYLFRKEGQNVTLSCEQNLNHDAMYWYRQDPGQGLRLIYYSQIVNDFQKGDIAEGYSVSREKKESFPLTVTSAQKNPTAFYLCASSIGGENYGYTFGSGTRLTVV.

The J gene is TRBJ1-2, the V gene TRBV10-3; TRBD1 matches 8 bases. Germline assignment: CDR1 ENHRY and CDR2 SYGVKD. V shed 4 bases, J shed 6 bases, and the junction held 4 bases outside the gene matches. This CDR3 is 13 amino acids long. This chain's CDR3 is CAISVGTGNGYTF. CDR3 nucleotides: TGTGCCATCAGTGTGGGGACAGGCAATGGCTACACCTTC.

The V gene is TRBV19, the J gene TRBJ2-1; 12 bases agree with TRBD2. The CDR3 covers 14 residues. V shed 6 bases, J shed 9 bases, and the junction held 6 bases outside the gene matches. Germline loops: CDR1 LNHDA, CDR2 SQIVND (reference sequence). The CDR3 nucleotides read TGTGCCAGTAGCTCTAGCGGGAGGGCCATTGAGCAGTTCTTC. Its protein is CASSSSGRAIEQFF.

V gene TRBV3-1 (or the pseudogene TRBV3-2) combines with J gene TRBJ2-3, with 8 nucleotides matching TRBD2. Trimming cost V 0 bases and J 2 bases; bases outside gene matches: 13. This CDR3 spans 19 amino acids. Germline V gives CDR1 LGHDT, CDR2 YNNKEL (reference sequence). The CDR3 sequence: CASSQDDPGAGGSTDTQYF. Here the CDR3 DNA reads TGTGCCAGCAGCCAAGATGATCCGGGCGCGGGGGGCTCCACAGATACGCAGTATTTT.

The chain recombines TRBV7-8 with TRBJ2-4, with a possible D match to TRBD1 (5 bases). The V gene's germline CDR1 is SGHVS and CDR2 FQNEAQ. The CDR3 spans 17 residues. V was pared by 5 bases and J by 0 bases, with 17 bases between. CDR3 sequence reads: CASSPNDRGLAKNIQYF. CDR3 coding DNA: TGTGCCAGCAGCCCTAACGATAGGGGCCTAGCCAAAAACATTCAGTACTTC.

The chain recombines TRBV6-6 with TRBJ2-1, with D perhaps TRBD1 (6 bases). The CDR3 has 14 amino acids. Per germline, CDR1 MNHNY and CDR2 SVGAGI (reference sequence). Between the trimmed V and J ends, which lost 6 bases and 4 bases, there was a span of 13 bases. CDR3 residues: CASRPQGPYNEQFF. In DNA form, the CDR3 reads TGTGCCAGCAGACCCCAGGGGCCTTACAATGAGCAGTTCTTC.

V and J are TRBV30 and TRBJ1-4, with D possibly being TRBD1 (6 bases). V gave up 2 bases and J gave up 7 bases, with 17 bases separating them. The length of the CDR3 is 15 residues. Germline values: CDR1 GTSNPN, CDR2 SVGIG (reference sequence). Written as DNA, the CDR3 is TGTGCCTGGAGTCGCTCGGGGGGGGCTGGTGAAAAACTGTTTTTT. This gives the protein CAWSRSGGAGEKLFF.

This clone was seen a few times. The chain employs TRBV7-8 and TRBJ2-3; 11 nucleotides agree with TRBD2. CDR1 is SGHVS and CDR2 is FQNEAQ in the germline V gene. V trimming: 5 bases; J trimming: 4 bases; junction bases outside the gene matches: 11. CDR3 length: 17 amino acids. CDR3 coding DNA: TGTGCCAGCAGCGCCCTTGTAGCGGGAGGGCCCGCAGATACGCAGTATTTT. Its protein is CASSALVAGGPADTQYF.

The V call is TRBV6-5, the J call TRBJ2-2; 13 bases match TRBD2. Germline CDR1 MNHEY, CDR2 SVGAGI. There are 16 residues in the CDR3. The V and J ends lost 4 bases and 6 bases, in that order; junction bases with no gene match: 5. The CDR3 is CASSFLTSGGPGELFF. DNA of the CDR3: TGTGCCAGCAGTTTCCTGACTAGCGGGGGGCCCGGGGAGCTGTTTTTT.

J is TRBJ1-1 and V is TRBV5-8; tentative D call: TRBD1 (5 bases). V was shortened by 3 bases and J by 1 base, with 10 bases between the two germline ends. The CDR3 extends over 14 amino acids. Germline V gene lookup returns CDR1 SGHTS and CDR2 YDEGEE. CDR3 coding DNA: TGTGCCAGCAGCTCAGGGTTAGGGAACACTGAAGCTTTCTTT. Protein: CASSSGLGNTEAFF.

The chain joins TRBV29-1 to TRBJ1-4; 7 nucleotides agree with TRBD1. The CDR3 extends over 13 amino acids. Unmatched junction bases numbered 7, after V lost 4 bases and J lost 8 bases. Looked up from germline, CDR1 is SQVTM and CDR2 is ANQGSEA. CDR3 in amino acids: CSVGKGAGEKLFF. As DNA, the CDR3 is TGCAGCGTTGGGAAGGGGGCTGGGGAAAAACTGTTTTTT.

This clone has just a few counts. The genes are TRBV5-1 and TRBJ1-1; possible D gene TRBD1, 6 bases. Germline loops: CDR1 SGHRS, CDR2 YFSETQ. The CDR3 has 13 residues. V gave up 4 bases and J gave up 5 bases, with 12 bases separating them. The CDR3 DNA reads TGCGCCAGCAGCCTGAACAGGGTTACTGAAGCTTTCTTT. Translated, it gives CASSLNRVTEAFF.

The V gene is TRBV24-1, the J gene TRBJ1-5; the match to TRBD1 covers 9 bases. The V segment lost 4 bases and the J segment 3 bases; nucleotides outside the gene matches: 3. CDR3 length: 15 amino acids. Germline loops: CDR1 KGHDR, CDR2 SFDVKD. This chain's CDR3 is CATSEGTGPNQPQHF. The CDR3 bases are TGTGCCACCAGTGAAGGGACAGGGCCCAATCAGCCCCAGCATTTT.

To note about this clone: At one of its ends the junction is not consistent with the germline gene, which may arise from a read error. The V call is TRBV4-2, the J call TRBJ1-1; D is undetermined. In germline, CDR1 is LGHNA, CDR2 YNFKEQ. This CDR3 comprises 11 residues. DNA for the CDR3: TGTGCCAGCAGCGAACAAGAGAAGACAAGTTTC. Its translation is CASSEQEKTSF.

The chain uses TRBV3-1 (or the pseudogene TRBV3-2) and TRBJ1-2, with D possibly TRBD1 on 5 matching bases. The germline V and J ends were trimmed by 4 bases and 3 bases, with 12 bases remaining between them. This CDR3 spans 14 amino acids. Germline V gene data show CDR1 as LGHDT and CDR2 as YNNKEL (reference sequence). The CDR3 DNA reads as TGTGCCAGCAGCCCACCCGCCAGGGACTATGGCTACACCTTC. This sequence encodes CASSPPARDYGYTF.

This clone was counted between two and nine times. This rearrangement joins TRBV5-1 to TRBJ1-4; TRBD1 might be the D (6 bases). The CDR3 consists of 18 residues. Trimming took 4 bases from V and 3 from J, leaving 22 bases between them. Germline values: CDR1 SGHRS, CDR2 YFSETQ. The CDR3: CASSANFQGLLSNEKLFF. In DNA form, the CDR3 reads TGCGCCAGCAGCGCTAACTTTCAGGGGCTTCTTTCTAATGAAAAACTGTTTTTT.

V is TRBV6-6 and J is TRBJ2-3; 10 bases map to TRBD2. This CDR3 comprises 15 residues. From germline, CDR1 is MNHNY and CDR2 SVGAGI (reference sequence). Trimming cost V 6 bases and J 5 bases; bases outside gene matches: 8. The DNA for the CDR3 is TGTGCCAGCAGCGAAAGCGGGGGGGTTCAAGATACGCAGTATTTT. Translating gives CASSESGGVQDTQYF.

V and J are TRBV5-1 and TRBJ2-7; 8 nucleotides agree with TRBD1. The CDR3 spans 16 residues. CDR1 is SGHRS, CDR2 YFSETQ, per germline. The junction had 10 bases not matched to a gene; V was cut back by 0 bases and J by 5 bases. Here the CDR3 DNA reads TGCGCCAGCAGCTTGGCAAGGACAGGGAATCGCGACGAGCAGTACTTC. It codes for CASSLARTGNRDEQYF.

The chain has TRBV7-9 and TRBJ2-1; no clear D gene. This CDR3 region has 13 residues. Trimming took 5 bases from V and 6 from J, leaving 11 bases between them. Germline V gene data show CDR1 as SEHNR and CDR2 as FQNEAQ (reference sequence). The chain's CDR3 is CASSHPSSNEQFF. CDR3 coding DNA: TGTGCCAGCAGCCACCCTTCCAGCAATGAGCAGTTCTTC. The full variable domain, completed using reference TRBV7-9 and TRBJ2-1, is DTGVSQNPRHKITKRGQNVTFRCDPISEHNRLYWYRQTLGQGPEFLTYFQNEAQLEKSRLLSDRFSAERPKGSFSTLEIQRTEQGDSAMYLCASSHPSSNEQFFGPGTRLTVL.

This clone appeared a single time. The V gene is TRBV2, the J gene TRBJ1-1; D is unclear. The V end lost 6 bases, the J end lost 11 bases, and 13 bases lay between the germline ends. Germline assignment: CDR1 SNHLY and CDR2 FYNNEI. The CDR3 runs 11 residues. The DNA for the CDR3 is TGTGCCAGCAGCCCCGCGCGCGTGGCTTTCTTT. Encoded protein: CASSPARVAFF.

V and J are TRBV30 and TRBJ1-1, with D unclear. The CDR3 sequence is 13 residues long. Germline assignment: CDR1 GTSNPN and CDR2 SVGIG (reference sequence). Trimming took 3 bases from V and 4 from J, leaving 12 bases between them. The CDR3, as DNA: TGTGCCTGGAGCCTGACACCAGCCACTGAAGCTTTCTTT. It is translated as CAWSLTPATEAFF.